Listed below are T cell receptor beta chains from one sample, sequenced in a study of T cell clusters in autoimmune cytopenias. From the multiplex PCR reads, TCRdb lists one entry per CDR3 protein and no DNA. This table holds under 6,500 distinct CDR3 sequences. This sample was also put to use in a study of T cell repertoires in aging, cancer and after chemotherapy.

Sequenced input: peripheral blood. The receptors stem from a human donor in good health. Both conserved end residues are part of each CDR3. The order of the fields is clone size, J gene, V gene, CDR3 protein. The listing skips clone size in some rows; elsewhere it reads once, few, many or a size class.

clone_size: medium-sized; j_call: TRBJ2-3; v_call: TRBV27; cdr3_aa: CATQRDYNTDTQYF
clone_size: .; j_call: TRBJ2-2; v_call: TRBV29-1; cdr3_aa: CSATTQRLAGVGELFF
clone_size: medium-sized; j_call: TRBJ2-4; v_call: TRBV6-1; cdr3_aa: CASRAGPAKNIQYF
clone_size: .; j_call: TRBJ2-7; v_call: TRBV6-6; cdr3_aa: CASSYTGDEQYF
clone_size: medium-sized; j_call: TRBJ1-3; v_call: TRBV30; cdr3_aa: CAWSIGSYSGNTIYF
clone_size: .; j_call: TRBJ2-3; v_call: TRBV20-1; cdr3_aa: CSASLTPGLVGDTQYF
clone_size: medium-sized; j_call: TRBJ1-6; v_call: TRBV27; cdr3_aa: CASRGTPTVSPLHF
clone_size: medium-sized; j_call: TRBJ2-3; v_call: TRBV5-4; cdr3_aa: CASSSMTGVGGTDTQYF
clone_size: medium-sized; j_call: TRBJ1-2; v_call: TRBV18; cdr3_aa: CASSPAEGYGYTF
clone_size: medium-sized; j_call: TRBJ1-1; v_call: TRBV6-5; cdr3_aa: CASSPRGNTEAFF
clone_size: medium-sized; j_call: TRBJ1-3; v_call: TRBV15; cdr3_aa: CATSWTGGRSGNTIYF
clone_size: .; j_call: TRBJ1-4; v_call: TRBV5-6; cdr3_aa: CASSTYRGPNEKLFF
clone_size: .; j_call: TRBJ1-2; v_call: TRBV5-1; cdr3_aa: CASSLGRRGSGGYTF
clone_size: .; j_call: TRBJ1-1; v_call: TRBV14; cdr3_aa: CASRTQGKSEAFF
clone_size: .; j_call: TRBJ2-1; v_call: TRBV5-1; cdr3_aa: CASSLGGSSSYNEQFF
clone_size: medium-sized; j_call: TRBJ1-3; v_call: TRBV6-2/TRBV6-3; cdr3_aa: CASSLDFAGNTIYF
clone_size: .; j_call: TRBJ2-3; v_call: TRBV20-1; cdr3_aa: CSARLAGDWTDTQYF
clone_size: medium-sized; j_call: TRBJ1-1; v_call: TRBV29-1; cdr3_aa: CSELTGNTEAFF
clone_size: .; j_call: TRBJ2-1; v_call: TRBV20-1; cdr3_aa: CSASPVAFRSYNEQFF
clone_size: medium-sized; j_call: TRBJ2-2; v_call: TRBV10-3; cdr3_aa: CATLKPPRDDKTGELFF
clone_size: .; j_call: TRBJ1-1; v_call: TRBV18; cdr3_aa: CASSPISVETEAFF
clone_size: medium-sized; j_call: TRBJ2-7; v_call: TRBV19; cdr3_aa: CASSPRVYYEQYF
clone_size: medium-sized; j_call: TRBJ2-7; v_call: TRBV11-1; cdr3_aa: CASSLRRQGYEQYF
clone_size: medium-sized; j_call: TRBJ1-5; v_call: TRBV6-5; cdr3_aa: CASSARGQGNQPQHF
clone_size: medium-sized; j_call: TRBJ1-2; v_call: TRBV27; cdr3_aa: CASSTTYRDGYTF
clone_size: medium-sized; j_call: TRBJ2-1; v_call: TRBV6-5; cdr3_aa: CASSPLGQVYNEQFF
clone_size: .; j_call: TRBJ1-1; v_call: TRBV30; cdr3_aa: CASSSQGLYTEAFF
clone_size: medium-sized; j_call: TRBJ1-6; v_call: TRBV15; cdr3_aa: CATSRDGGLGGSSPLHF
clone_size: .; j_call: TRBJ1-5; v_call: TRBV12-3/TRBV12-4; cdr3_aa: CASSLSDEWQPQHF
clone_size: .; j_call: TRBJ1-5; v_call: TRBV13; cdr3_aa: CASRTGTGGLDNQPQHF
clone_size: .; j_call: TRBJ1-2; v_call: TRBV27; cdr3_aa: CASRPRQTGGNGYTF
clone_size: .; j_call: TRBJ2-6; v_call: TRBV5-1; cdr3_aa: CASYGANVLTF
clone_size: .; j_call: TRBJ1-2; v_call: TRBV20-1; cdr3_aa: CSARPTRGLQGYTF
clone_size: medium-sized; j_call: TRBJ2-2; v_call: TRBV27; cdr3_aa: CASTTYADTGELFF
clone_size: medium-sized; j_call: TRBJ2-3; v_call: TRBV5-1; cdr3_aa: CASSLADPSTDTQYF
clone_size: medium-sized; j_call: TRBJ2-5; v_call: TRBV27; cdr3_aa: CASSSVQETQYF
clone_size: .; j_call: TRBJ1-6; v_call: TRBV18; cdr3_aa: CASSPPPHVGSYNSPLHF
clone_size: .; j_call: TRBJ2-7; v_call: TRBV20-1; cdr3_aa: CSARDLTRDYEQYF
clone_size: medium-sized; j_call: TRBJ2-5; v_call: TRBV30; cdr3_aa: CAWSAGTGGKETQYF
clone_size: medium-sized; j_call: TRBJ1-5; v_call: TRBV10-3; cdr3_aa: CAIRGQTDQPQHF
clone_size: .; j_call: TRBJ2-7; v_call: TRBV5-6; cdr3_aa: CASSLVTSGGGREQYF
clone_size: medium-sized; j_call: TRBJ2-7; v_call: TRBV6-5; cdr3_aa: CASSYGGVGSYEQYF
clone_size: medium-sized; j_call: TRBJ1-4; v_call: TRBV19; cdr3_aa: CASSRGINEKLFF
clone_size: .; j_call: TRBJ1-2; v_call: TRBV28; cdr3_aa: CASSLGTTGRYGYTF
clone_size: medium-sized; j_call: TRBJ2-4; v_call: TRBV5-4; cdr3_aa: CASSLEGTGYNIQYF
clone_size: .; j_call: TRBJ1-1; v_call: TRBV12-3/TRBV12-4; cdr3_aa: CASSRGLNTEAFF
clone_size: .; j_call: TRBJ1-3; v_call: TRBV12-3/TRBV12-4; cdr3_aa: CASSFPDRGGNTIYF
clone_size: medium-sized; j_call: TRBJ2-3; v_call: TRBV5-5; cdr3_aa: CASSLAKSTDTQYF
clone_size: .; j_call: TRBJ1-1; v_call: TRBV27; cdr3_aa: CASSLRGSTEAFF
clone_size: .; j_call: TRBJ2-1; v_call: TRBV28; cdr3_aa: CASGLAGGNEQFF
clone_size: medium-sized; j_call: TRBJ1-6; v_call: TRBV5-6; cdr3_aa: CASSLSGLSYNSPLHF
clone_size: .; j_call: TRBJ1-4; v_call: TRBV7-9; cdr3_aa: CASRRTAATNEKLFF
clone_size: .; j_call: TRBJ2-6; v_call: TRBV20-1; cdr3_aa: CSASSLSGANVLTF